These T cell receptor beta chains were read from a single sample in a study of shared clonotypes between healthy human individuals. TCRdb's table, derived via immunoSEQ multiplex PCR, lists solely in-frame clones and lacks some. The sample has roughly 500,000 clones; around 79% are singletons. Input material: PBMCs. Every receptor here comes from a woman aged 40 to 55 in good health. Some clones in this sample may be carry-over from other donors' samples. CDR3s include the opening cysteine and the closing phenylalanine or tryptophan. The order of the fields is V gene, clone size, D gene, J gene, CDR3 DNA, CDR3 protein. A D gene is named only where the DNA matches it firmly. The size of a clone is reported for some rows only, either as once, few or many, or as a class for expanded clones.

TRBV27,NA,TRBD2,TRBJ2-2,TGTGCCAGCAGTTTTCACGGACTAGCGGGATTAAACACCGGGGAGCTGTTTTTT,CASSFHGLAGLNTGELFF
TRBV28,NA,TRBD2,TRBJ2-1,TGTGCCAGCAGTTTTGGACTAGCGGGGGTGGAGCAGTTCTTC,CASSFGLAGVEQFF
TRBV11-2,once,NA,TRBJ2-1,TGTGCCAGCAGCTTCGGCGCCAGATCCGATGAGCAGTTCTTC,CASSFGARSDEQFF
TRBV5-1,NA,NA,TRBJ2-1,TGCGCCAGCAGCTTACCCAGGGTCGAGACGGATGAGCAGTTCTTC,CASSLPRVETDEQFF
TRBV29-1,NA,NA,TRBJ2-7,TGCAGCGTCCAACGAAGGGGGGGGTCGGGTGAGCAGTACTTC,CSVQRRGGSGEQYF
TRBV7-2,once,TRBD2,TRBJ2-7,TGTGCCAGCAGCTTAAGGGGACTAGCGGGACCCTACGAGCAGTACTTC,CASSLRGLAGPYEQYF
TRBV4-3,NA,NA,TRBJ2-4,TGCGCCAGCAGCGAGACTACCCAACTAGTAAACATTCAGTACTTC,CASSETTQLVNIQYF
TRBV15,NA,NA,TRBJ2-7,TGTGCCACCAGCAGAGCAGGGGTCCTCTCCTACGAGCAGTACTTC,CATSRAGVLSYEQYF
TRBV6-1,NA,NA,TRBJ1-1,TGTGCCAGCAGCCGCCAGGGCGGCAGTCACACTGAAGCTTTCTTT,CASSRQGGSHTEAFF
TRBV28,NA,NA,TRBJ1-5,TGTGCCAGCAGTTTCCCCAATCAGCCCCAGCATTTT,CASSFPNQPQHF
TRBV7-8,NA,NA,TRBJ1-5,TGTGCCAGCAGCACCCAGGGCAATCAGCCCCAGCATTTT,CASSTQGNQPQHF
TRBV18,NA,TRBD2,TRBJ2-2,TGTGCCAGCTCATCCACAAAGACTAGCGGGACCGGGGAGCTGTTTTTT,CASSSTKTSGTGELFF
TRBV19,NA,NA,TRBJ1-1,TGTGCCAGTAGTATATTCAGTGGCAACATGAACACTGAAGCTTTCTTT,CASSIFSGNMNTEAFF
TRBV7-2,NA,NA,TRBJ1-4,TGTGCCAGCAGCTGGGGGACGGCAACTAATGAAAAACTGTTTTTT,CASSWGTATNEKLFF
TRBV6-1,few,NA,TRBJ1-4,TGTGCCAGCAGTATAGAAAACGTGGGCCAAGCAAAACTGTTTTTT,CASSIENVGQAKLFF
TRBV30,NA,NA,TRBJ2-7,TGTGCCTGGAGTGTTGACGCCTCGAACCACGAGCAGTACTTC,CAWSVDASNHEQYF
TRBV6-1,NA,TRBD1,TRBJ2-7,TGTGCCAGCAGTGAAGGGGGACAGGGATTCTACGAGCAGTACTTC,CASSEGGQGFYEQYF
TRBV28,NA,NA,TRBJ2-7,TGTGCCAGCAGTTATCGTTCAGGAGGCTACGAGCAGTACTTC,CASSYRSGGYEQYF
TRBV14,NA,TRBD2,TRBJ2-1,TGTGCCAGCAGCCAAGAGGCTAGCGGGAGTGCCCGGCGCAGGAACAATGAGCAGTTCTTC,CASSQEASGSARRRNNEQFF
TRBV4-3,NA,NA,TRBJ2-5,TGCGCCAGCAGCCAAGACGGACCCTCCCAAGAGACCCAGTACTTC,CASSQDGPSQETQYF
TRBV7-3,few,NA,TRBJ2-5,TGTGCCAGCAGCAAAGGTGGTGAGACCCAGTACTTC,CASSKGGETQYF
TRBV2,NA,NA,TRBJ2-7,TGTGCCAGCAGTGTGGAGGGGTCTCACGAGCAGTACTTC,CASSVEGSHEQYF
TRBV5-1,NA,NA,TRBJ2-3,TGCGCCAGCAGCTCCTCAGGATTTAGCACAGATACGCAGTATTTT,CASSSSGFSTDTQYF
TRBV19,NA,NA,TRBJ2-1,TGTGCCAGTAGTGTCGGCTCCTACAATGAGCAGTTCTTC,CASSVGSYNEQFF
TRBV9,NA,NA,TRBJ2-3,TGTGCCAGCAGCACCATAGGGAGCACAGATACGCAGTATTTT,CASSTIGSTDTQYF
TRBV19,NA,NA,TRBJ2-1,TGTGCCAGTAGTATAGGGGGAGGGACAGACGGCGATGAGCAGTTCTTC,CASSIGGGTDGDEQFF
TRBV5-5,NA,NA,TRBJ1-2,TGTGCCAGCAGACCAGGGATTGTCTATGGCTACACCTTC,CASRPGIVYGYTF
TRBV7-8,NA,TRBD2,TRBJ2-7,TGTGCCAGCAGCTCCCCAGCCCGGTTCAGCGGGAGTAAATACGAGCAGTACTTC,CASSSPARFSGSKYEQYF
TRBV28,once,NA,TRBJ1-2,TGTGCCAGCAGTCCCGGGGACATCTATGGCTACACCTTC,CASSPGDIYGYTF
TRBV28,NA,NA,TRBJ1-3,TGTGCCAGCATCCCCCCAGGGGAAGCTGGAAACACCATATATTTT,CASIPPGEAGNTIYF
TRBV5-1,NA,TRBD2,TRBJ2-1,TGCGCCAGCAGCTCCAGACTAGCGGGAGGGAGCTCCTACAATGAGCAGTTCTTC,CASSSRLAGGSSYNEQFF
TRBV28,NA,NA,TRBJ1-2,TGTGCCAGCAGCTCAGGTTATACAGGGAACTATGGCTACACCTTC,CASSSGYTGNYGYTF
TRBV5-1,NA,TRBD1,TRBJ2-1,TGCGCCAGCAGCTTGGGGACAGGGAGCTATGAGCAGTTCTTC,CASSLGTGSYEQFF
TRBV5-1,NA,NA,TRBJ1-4,TGCGCCAGCAGCAAATCCGGCACTAATGAAAAACTGTTTTTT,CASSKSGTNEKLFF
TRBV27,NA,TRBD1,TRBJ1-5,TGCGCCAGCAGTCGAATCACAGGGGGCAATCAGCCCCAGCATTTT,CASSRITGGNQPQHF
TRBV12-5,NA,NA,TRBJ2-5,TGTGCTAGTGGTGCCTCCGGGGGAGAGACCCAGTACTTC,CASGASGGETQYF